The subject of this entry is one TCR beta chain. The antigen remains undetermined. Amplified TCR beta CDR3 regions were obtained using RNA transcripts as template. HTBI primers served in a first-round RT-PCR, which a second-round multiplex PCR followed. MiXCR, run by TCRdb on the multiplex PCR reads, gives a single entry per CDR3 protein. The repertoire includes approximately 50,000 distinct CDR3 sequences, around 50% of them detected once, and about 24% sits in the top ten. Trimming cost V 6 bases and J 7 bases; bases outside gene matches: 11. This CDR3 region has 16 residues. Germline V gene lookup returns CDR1 DFQATT and CDR2 SNEGSKA (reference sequence). These data belong to a study of Graves' ophthalmopathy and Graves' hyperthyroidism. Study-wide points: Most thyroid-expanded clonotypes exceeding 0.001 frequency were also found in blood.

Sample: peripheral blood. The V and J genes are TRBV20-1 and TRBJ2-2, with 13 nucleotides matching TRBD2. The sequence was collected from an adult man with Graves' ophthalmopathy. The CDR3 region has the DNA TGCAGTGCCCAGTCCACTAGCGGGAGGGCGGACGGGGAGCTGTTTTTT. Encoded protein: CSAQSTSGRADGELFF.